The 20 T cell receptor beta chains listed next were all sequenced from one sample in a study of CD8+CD57+ T cells in acquired aplastic anemia. For CDR3 and TCR beta VDJ profiling, genomic DNA was the template used. MiXCR, run by TCRdb on the reads, gives a single entry per CDR3 protein. The sample includes about 200,000 distinct CDR3 sequences, 55% to 65% of them seen just once. Individuals selected for sequencing had exhibited CD8+CD57+ cell expansion on flow cytometry. The specimen was sorted CD4+, CD8+, or CD8+CD57+ T cells (not recorded which) from PBMCs. These TCRs come from a human donor with aplastic anemia.

The V gene is TRBV7-9, the J gene TRBJ2-1, with TRBD2 as a possible D gene (7 bases). The germline CDR1 and CDR2 sequences are SEHNR and FQNEAQ (reference sequence). V lost 0 bases, J lost 2 bases, and 11 bases lay in between. The CDR3 sequence is 16 residues long. The CDR3: CASSLAGGRTYNEQFF. Here the CDR3 DNA reads TGTGCCAGCAGCTTAGCGGGGGGGCGGACCTACAATGAGCAGTTCTTC.

This clonotype was seen a few times. The chain employs TRBV4-1 and TRBJ1-1; D not certain. This CDR3 spans 15 amino acids. V lost 1 base to trimming and J lost 0 bases, with 9 bases between them. Germline V gene data show CDR1 as MGHRA and CDR2 as YSYEKL. The CDR3 DNA sequence: TGCGCCAGCAGCCAAGCAGGCGGGCTGAACACTGAAGCTTTCTTT. It translates to CASSQAGGLNTEAFF.

The gene calls are TRBV15 and TRBJ1-3, with TRBD1 matching over 7 bases. Trimming removed 0 bases from V and 2 bases from J; junction bases left unmatched: 1. Germline-derived CDR1 and CDR2 are LNHNV and YYDKDF (reference sequence). The CDR3 runs 15 residues. The CDR3 DNA follows: TGTGCCACCAGCAGAGACAGGGGGACTGGAAACACCATATATTTT. Translated: CATSRDRGTGNTIYF.

The CDR3 DNA reads TGCGCCAGCAGTGCGACCCCAGGGAAGTTGGGCAATCAGCCCCAGCATTTT. As protein: CASSATPGKLGNQPQHF. The chain carries TRBV10-1 and TRBJ1-5; D might be TRBD1 (5 bases). The CDR3 is 17 amino acids. Deletions cut 4 bases from V and 2 bases from J, with 18 bases between. Germline values: CDR1 WNHNN, CDR2 SYGVQD (reference sequence).

On this clonotype itself: The junction differs from germline at one of its ends, possibly a read error. The chain combines TRBV19 with TRBJ2-7, with unresolved D. Looked up from germline, CDR1 is LNHDA and CDR2 is SQIVND (reference sequence). This CDR3 spans 10 amino acids. The DNA for the CDR3 is TGTGCCAATAGTGGCGGCGAGCAGTACTTC. It codes for CANSGGEQYF.

The chain employs TRBV20-1 and TRBJ1-2; 12 bases map to TRBD1. CDR1 and CDR2 from the germline V gene are DFQATT and SNEGSKA (reference sequence). This CDR3 region has 14 residues. Trimming removed 6 bases from V and 2 bases from J; junction bases left unmatched: 4. The CDR3 loop reads CSAKGQGANYGYTF. The CDR3 nucleotides are TGCAGTGCCAAGGGACAGGGGGCCAACTATGGCTACACCTTC.

The chain combines TRBV20-1 with TRBJ2-7; 7 bases agree with TRBD2. V shed 6 bases, J shed 5 bases, and the junction held 19 bases outside the gene matches. Germline V gives CDR1 DFQATT, CDR2 SNEGSKA (reference sequence). There are 16 residues in the CDR3. This CDR3 is CSADTSEWEGLDEQYF. CDR3 in DNA: TGCAGTGCAGATACCTCTGAGTGGGAGGGCCTTGACGAGCAGTACTTC.

The chain combines TRBV5-1 with TRBJ1-1; TRBD1 matches 8 bases. Germline CDR1 and CDR2: SGHRS and YFSETQ. With 4 bases clipped from V and 1 base from J, the junction kept 9 bases outside the gene matches. CDR3 length equals 16 residues. The CDR3 DNA follows: TGCGCCAGCAGCCCTCGGACAGGGAGCGCGAACACTGAAGCTTTCTTT. This codes for CASSPRTGSANTEAFF. Supplemented by reference TRBV5-1 and TRBJ1-1, the full variable domain reads KAGVTQTPRYLIKTRGQQVTLSCSPISGHRSVSWYQQTPGQGLQFLFEYFSETQRNKGNFPGRFSGRQFSNSRSEMNVSTLELGDSALYLCASSPRTGSANTEAFFGQGTRLTVV.

In this sample, this clonotype turned up a few times. The chain links TRBV29-1 to TRBJ1-2; D might be TRBD1 (5 bases). The germline gives CDR1 SQVTM, CDR2 ANQGSEA. The CDR3 length is 13 residues. The ends were cut back, 5 bases at V and 4 bases at J, with 14 bases in the middle. CDR3 in amino acids: CSVPGLVSYGYTF. CDR3 DNA: TGCAGCGTTCCAGGGTTAGTGTCCTATGGCTACACCTTC.

The chain is built from TRBV7-6 and TRBJ2-3; D possibly corresponds to TRBD1 (6 bases). The germline V gene has CDR1 SGHVS and CDR2 FNYEAQ. Trimming took off 3 bases at V and 10 bases at J, with 11 bases between the two ends. CDR3 length: 12 amino acids. CDR3 nucleotide sequence: TGTGCCAGCAGCTTTCTGGGGGCGGCGCAGTATTTT. It translates to CASSFLGAAQYF.

This clonotype has a count of ten or more. The V and J genes are TRBV7-3 and TRBJ2-3, with a weak D call TRBD1 (6 bases). Germline CDR1 SGHTA, CDR2 FQGTGA. V lost 3 bases and J 6 bases, leaving 10 bases between the germline ends. The CDR3 is made up of 13 amino acids. In DNA form, the CDR3 reads TGTGCCAGCAGCTTGACAGGAGTCGATACGCAGTATTTT. Its translation: CASSLTGVDTQYF.

The gene calls are TRBV24-1 and TRBJ2-3; D not certain. The CDR3 is made up of 13 amino acids. Deletions cut 4 bases from V and 6 bases from J, with 10 bases between. Germline CDR1 reads KGHDR; CDR2 reads SFDVKD. CDR3 region: CATSDPGSDTQYF. CDR3 bases: TGTGCCACCAGTGACCCCGGATCGGATACGCAGTATTTT.

The rearrangement uses TRBV10-3 and TRBJ2-3; TRBD1 might be the D (6 bases). V lost 10 bases to trimming and J lost 0 bases, with 23 bases between them. Germline V lookup: CDR1 ENHRY, CDR2 SYGVKD. The CDR3 runs 17 residues. The CDR3 DNA reads as TGTGCCAGCAGCTTAGGGCCCGACAGGTATAGCACAGATACGCAGTATTTT. Translation: CASSLGPDRYSTDTQYF.

This clonotype occurred a few times. The chain employs TRBV19 and TRBJ2-1; D possibly corresponds to TRBD2 (6 bases). The CDR3 spans 15 residues. V lost 4 bases to trimming and J lost 7 bases, with 17 bases between them. Per the germline V gene, CDR1 is LNHDA and CDR2 is SQIVND (reference sequence). The CDR3 sequence: CASSSRGVLGNEQFF. The CDR3 nucleotides read TGTGCCAGTAGTAGTCGCGGGGTATTAGGGAATGAGCAGTTCTTC. Based on the CDR3 plus reference TRBV19 and TRBJ2-1, the full variable domain is DGGITQSPKYLFRKEGQNVTLSCEQNLNHDAMYWYRQDPGQGLRLIYYSQIVNDFQKGDIAEGYSVSREKKESFPLTVTSAQKNPTAFYLCASSSRGVLGNEQFFGPGTRLTVL.

The chain links TRBV7-8 to TRBJ1-4; D is perhaps TRBD1 (5 bases). CDR3 length equals 15 residues. The V end lost 2 bases, the J end lost 8 bases, and 15 bases lay between the germline ends. Germline V gene lookup returns CDR1 SGHVS and CDR2 FQNEAQ. CDR3 DNA sequence: TGTGCCAGCAGCTTACAGGGAAGTAGTCGAGAAAAACTGTTTTTT. Translating gives CASSLQGSSREKLFF. The whole variable domain, remainder taken from reference TRBV7-8 and TRBJ1-4, is GAGVSQSPRYKVAKRGQDVALRCDPISGHVSLFWYQQALGQGPEFLTYFQNEAQLDKSGLPSDRFFAERPEGSVSTLKIQRTQQEDSAVYLCASSLQGSSREKLFFGSGTQLSVL.

The gene calls are TRBV19 and TRBJ2-1, with D maybe TRBD1 (6 bases). The ends were cut back, 7 bases at V and 2 bases at J, with 15 bases in the middle. The germline V gene encodes CDR1 LNHDA and CDR2 SQIVND (reference sequence). The CDR3 extends over 15 amino acids. CDR3 sequence (DNA): TGTGCCAGTATGAGGGCAGGGGCCCCCTACAATGAGCAGTTCTTC. Protein: CASMRAGAPYNEQFF. The entire variable domain, with the rest obtained from reference TRBV19 and TRBJ2-1, is as follows: DGGITQSPKYLFRKEGQNVTLSCEQNLNHDAMYWYRQDPGQGLRLIYYSQIVNDFQKGDIAEGYSVSREKKESFPLTVTSAQKNPTAFYLCASMRAGAPYNEQFFGPGTRLTVL.

This clonotype was recorded a few times. The chain couples TRBV12-3 or TRBV12-4 to TRBJ2-5; TRBD1 or TRBD2 may be the D gene (6 bases each). V lost 6 bases, J lost 1 base, and 18 bases lay in between. CDR3 length: 16 residues. CDR3 in DNA: TGTGCCAGCAGCGAAGGAGGGGGGTTGGGCCAAGAGACCCAGTACTTC. Translated, it gives CASSEGGGLGQETQYF.

Many counts were recorded for this clonotype. The chain recombines TRBV12-5 with TRBJ2-3, with D hard to call. Deletions cut 0 bases from V and 5 bases from J, with 9 bases between. In germline, CDR1 is LGHNT, CDR2 FRNRAP. The CDR3 extends over 14 amino acids. The CDR3 coding sequence is TGTGCTAGTGGTTTGGTCCCCCTTCTAGATACGCAGTATTTT. Protein sequence: CASGLVPLLDTQYF.

This clonotype was seen a handful of times. The chain combines TRBV15 with TRBJ1-1, with a possible D match to TRBD1 (5 bases). CDR1 is LNHNV, CDR2 YYDKDF, per germline (reference sequence). V shed 3 bases and J shed 7 bases, with 12 bases lying between them. The CDR3 runs to 13 residues. This CDR3 is CATSSYGGGEAFF. DNA of the CDR3: TGTGCCACCAGCAGTTACGGTGGGGGTGAAGCTTTCTTT.

This clonotype was seen more than once but under ten times. The chain couples TRBV20-1 to TRBJ1-6, with TRBD1 as a possible D gene (5 bases). The CDR3 has 14 amino acids. V was pared by 1 base and J by 7 bases, with 11 bases between. Germline V gene sequence: CDR1 DFQATT, CDR2 SNEGSKA (reference sequence). CDR3 in DNA: TGCAGTGCTAGAGGAGGGACTTACAATTCACCCCTCCACTTT. Encoded protein: CSARGGTYNSPLHF.